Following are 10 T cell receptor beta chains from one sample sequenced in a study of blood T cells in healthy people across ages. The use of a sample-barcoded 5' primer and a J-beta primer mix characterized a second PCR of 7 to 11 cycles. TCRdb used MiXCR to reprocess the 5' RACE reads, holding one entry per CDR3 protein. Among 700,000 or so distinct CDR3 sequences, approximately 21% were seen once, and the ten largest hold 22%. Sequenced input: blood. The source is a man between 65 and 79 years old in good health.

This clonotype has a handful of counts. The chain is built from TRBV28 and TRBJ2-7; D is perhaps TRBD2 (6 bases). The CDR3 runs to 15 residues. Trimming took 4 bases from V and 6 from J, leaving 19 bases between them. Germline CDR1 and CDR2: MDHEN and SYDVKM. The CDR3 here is CASSSGDRRLTEQYF. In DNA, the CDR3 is TGTGCCAGCAGTTCGGGAGACCGAAGGCTAACCGAGCAGTACTTC.

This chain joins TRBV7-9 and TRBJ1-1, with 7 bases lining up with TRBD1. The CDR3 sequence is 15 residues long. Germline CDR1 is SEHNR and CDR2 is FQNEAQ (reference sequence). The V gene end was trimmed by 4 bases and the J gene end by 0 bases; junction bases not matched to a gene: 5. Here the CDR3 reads CASSSRRGVNTEAFF. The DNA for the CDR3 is TGTGCCAGCAGCTCGCGCAGGGGGGTGAACACTGAAGCTTTCTTT.

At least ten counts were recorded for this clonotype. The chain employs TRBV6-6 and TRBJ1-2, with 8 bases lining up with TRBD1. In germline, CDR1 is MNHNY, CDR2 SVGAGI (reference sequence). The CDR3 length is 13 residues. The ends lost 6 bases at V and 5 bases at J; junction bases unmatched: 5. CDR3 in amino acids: CASSEDRGYGYTF. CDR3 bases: TGTGCCAGCAGCGAAGACAGGGGATATGGCTACACCTTC.

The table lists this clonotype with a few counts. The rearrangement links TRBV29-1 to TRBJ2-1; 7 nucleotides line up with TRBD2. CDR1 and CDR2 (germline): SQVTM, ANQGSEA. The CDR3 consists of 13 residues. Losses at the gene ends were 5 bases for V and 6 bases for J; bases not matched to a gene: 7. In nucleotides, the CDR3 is TGCAGCGTTCGGGACTACATAGTCAATGAGCAGTTCTTC. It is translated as CSVRDYIVNEQFF.

The CDR3 nucleotides read TGTGCCAGCAGGCCTCGGGGGGTCACAGATACGCAGTATTTT. Its translation is CASRPRGVTDTQYF. The rearrangement joins TRBV12-3 or TRBV12-4 to TRBJ2-3; 7 nucleotides line up with TRBD2. Trimming at V came to 6 bases and at J to 2 bases, leaving 5 bases not matched to a gene. The CDR3 covers 14 residues.

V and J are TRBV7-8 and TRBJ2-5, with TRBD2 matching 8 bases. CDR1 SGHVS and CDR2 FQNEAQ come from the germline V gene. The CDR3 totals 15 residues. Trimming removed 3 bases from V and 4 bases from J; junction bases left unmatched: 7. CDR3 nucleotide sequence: TGTGCCAGCAGCTTCCTTAGCGGGATGGTAGAGACCCAGTACTTC. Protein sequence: CASSFLSGMVETQYF.

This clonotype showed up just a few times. The CDR3 loop is CASSQGQGLTEAFF. CDR3 in DNA: TGTGCCAGCAGCCAAGGTCAGGGACTCACTGAAGCTTTCTTT. This chain joins TRBV3-1 and TRBJ1-1; tentatively, D is TRBD1 (5 bases). V was cut by 1 base and J by 4 bases, with 10 bases left in between. The CDR3 totals 14 residues. The germline V gene encodes CDR1 LGHDT and CDR2 YNNKEL (reference sequence).

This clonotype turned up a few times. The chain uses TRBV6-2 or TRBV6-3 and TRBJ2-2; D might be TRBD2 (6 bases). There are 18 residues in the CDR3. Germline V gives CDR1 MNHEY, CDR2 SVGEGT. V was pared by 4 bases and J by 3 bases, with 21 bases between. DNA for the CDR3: TGTGCCAGCAGTTCCCCGGGGCAAGGTAGCGGACACACCGGGGAGCTGTTTTTT. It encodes CASSSPGQGSGHTGELFF.

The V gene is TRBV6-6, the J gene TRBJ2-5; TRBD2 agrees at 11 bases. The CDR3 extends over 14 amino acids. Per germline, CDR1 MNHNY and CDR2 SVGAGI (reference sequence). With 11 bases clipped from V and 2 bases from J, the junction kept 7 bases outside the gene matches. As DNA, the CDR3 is TGTGCCGCGCGACTAGCGGGGAAACAAGAGACCCAGTACTTC. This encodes CAARLAGKQETQYF.

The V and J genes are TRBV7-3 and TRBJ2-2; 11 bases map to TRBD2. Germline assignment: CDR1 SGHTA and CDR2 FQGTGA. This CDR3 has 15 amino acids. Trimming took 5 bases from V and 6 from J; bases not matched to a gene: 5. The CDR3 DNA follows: TGTGCCAGCAGCCCCAGGACTAGCGGGTCCGGGGAGCTGTTTTTT. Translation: CASSPRTSGSGELFF.